Listed here are 10 T cell receptor beta chains from one sample, sequenced in a study of blood T cells in healthy people across ages. Using a J-beta primer mix together with a sample-barcoded 5' primer, a second PCR was run for roughly 6 to 11 cycles. TCRdb redid the calling of the 5' RACE reads with MiXCR, one entry per CDR3 protein. The table includes 1,500,000 or so distinct CDR3 sequences, roughly 43% detected once. Sequencing was carried out using blood. The receptors come from a woman aged 18-29 years in good health.

V usage is TRBV10-3 and J usage is TRBJ2-1; D is unresolved. V was clipped by 0 bases and J by 3 bases, with 15 bases between them. Germline values: CDR1 ENHRY, CDR2 SYGVKD. The CDR3 has 17 amino acids. The CDR3 bases are TGTGCCATCAGTGAGTCGGCTACACTTAAGGGCTACAATGAGCAGTTCTTC. Its protein is CAISESATLKGYNEQFF.

This clonotype has a single count. The chain recombines TRBV7-9 with TRBJ2-7; 12 nucleotides line up with TRBD2. The CDR3 is 17 residues long. Germline V gives CDR1 SEHNR, CDR2 FQNEAQ (reference sequence). Trimming at V came to 3 bases and at J to 4 bases, leaving 10 bases not matched to a gene. The CDR3 DNA follows: TGTGCCAGCAGCTTGCCGAGACTAGCGGGAGAAGGGTACGAGCAGTACTTC. Translating gives CASSLPRLAGEGYEQYF.

The CDR3 coding sequence is TGTGCCAGCAGCTTCCTCAGGGGAAATCAGCCCCAGCATTTT. It codes for CASSFLRGNQPQHF. This rearrangement joins TRBV7-2 to TRBJ1-5, with a possible D match to TRBD1 (6 bases). Germline lookup yields CDR1 SGHTA and CDR2 FQGNSA. Trimming removed 3 bases at V and 4 bases at J, with 10 bases between. The CDR3 loop spans 14 amino acids. The variable domain in full, completed from reference TRBV7-2 and TRBJ1-5, reads GAGVSQSPSNKVTEKGKDVELRCDPISGHTALYWYRQSLGQGLEFLIYFQGNSAPDKSGLPSDRFSAERTGGSVSTLTIQRTQQEDSAVYLCASSFLRGNQPQHFGDGTRLSIL.

This clonotype was counted between two and nine times. The V and J genes are TRBV6-1 and TRBJ2-3; 11 positions agree with TRBD2. Trimming at V came to 2 bases and at J to 0 bases, leaving 4 bases not matched to a gene. The germline CDR1 and CDR2 sequences are MNHNS and SASEGT. The CDR3 loop spans 17 amino acids. CDR3 region: CASSEIAGGTSTDTQYF. The CDR3 bases are TGTGCCAGCAGTGAAATAGCGGGGGGGACTAGCACAGATACGCAGTATTTT.

The table lists this clonotype with a few counts. The CDR3 nucleotides read TGTGCCAGCAGCCCAAGACCTAGCGGAAGCACAGATACGCAGTATTTT. Its protein product is CASSPRPSGSTDTQYF. This rearrangement joins TRBV7-2 to TRBJ2-3; 7 positions match TRBD2. This CDR3 has 16 amino acids. CDR1 and CDR2 (germline): SGHTA, FQGNSA. V shed 5 bases, J shed 0 bases, and the junction held 8 bases outside the gene matches. Full variable domain (missing parts from reference TRBV7-2 and TRBJ2-3): GAGVSQSPSNKVTEKGKDVELRCDPISGHTALYWYRQSLGQGLEFLIYFQGNSAPDKSGLPSDRFSAERTGGSVSTLTIQRTQQEDSAVYLCASSPRPSGSTDTQYFGPGTRLTVL.

The chain employs TRBV4-3 and TRBJ1-5; D unclear. The CDR3 consists of 17 residues. Per germline, CDR1 LGHNA and CDR2 YSLEER. V dropped 0 bases and J dropped 2 bases, with 14 bases sitting between them. CDR3 sequence: CASSQDPLTRGNQPQHF. CDR3 sequence (DNA): TGCGCCAGCAGCCAAGACCCCCTTACAAGGGGCAATCAGCCCCAGCATTTT.

This clonotype was observed a few times. The chain joins TRBV12-3 or TRBV12-4 to TRBJ2-1; no clear D gene. This CDR3 is built from 17 residues. The ends were cut back, 7 bases at V and 3 bases at J, with 22 bases in the middle. The CDR3 here is CASTSVRWLSRYNEQFF. CDR3 sequence (DNA): TGTGCCAGCACCTCTGTCCGGTGGCTATCACGCTACAATGAGCAGTTCTTC.

J is TRBJ1-2 and V is TRBV20-1; D remains unclear. The length of the CDR3 is 12 residues. With 5 bases removed from V and 2 bases from J, the gap between germline ends came to 9 bases. Per germline, CDR1 DFQATT and CDR2 SNEGSKA (reference sequence). The CDR3 reads CSAHDLNYGYTF. The CDR3 DNA reads TGCAGTGCTCACGATTTAAACTATGGCTACACCTTC.

The V gene is TRBV5-1, the J gene TRBJ2-1, with 7 bases fitting TRBD1. The CDR3 length is 14 residues. The V gene's germline CDR1 is SGHRS and CDR2 YFSETQ. Unmatched junction bases numbered 4, after V lost 0 bases and J lost 7 bases. In DNA, the CDR3 is TGCGCCAGCAGCTTGGGGACAGGTCATAATGAGCAGTTCTTC. Encoded protein: CASSLGTGHNEQFF.

The chain's CDR3 is CASSLYRGRGTEAFF. CDR3 DNA: TGTGCCAGCAGCTTATACAGGGGGCGGGGAACTGAAGCTTTCTTT. V and J are TRBV11-2 and TRBJ1-1; 9 positions match TRBD1. The CDR3 covers 15 residues. J lost 5 bases, V lost 2 bases, and 6 bases had no gene match. The germline gives CDR1 SGHAT, CDR2 FQNNGV.